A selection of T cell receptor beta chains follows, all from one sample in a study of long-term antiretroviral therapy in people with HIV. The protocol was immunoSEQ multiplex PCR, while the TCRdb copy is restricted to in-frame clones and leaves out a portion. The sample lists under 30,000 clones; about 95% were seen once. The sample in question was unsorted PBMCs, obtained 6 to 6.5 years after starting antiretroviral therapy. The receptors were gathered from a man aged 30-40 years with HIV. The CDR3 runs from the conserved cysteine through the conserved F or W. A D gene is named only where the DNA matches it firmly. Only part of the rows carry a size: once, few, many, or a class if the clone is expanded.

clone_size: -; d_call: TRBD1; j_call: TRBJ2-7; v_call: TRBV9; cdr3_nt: TGTGCCAGCAGCGCTCAGGGGGTACCCTACGAGCAGTACTTC; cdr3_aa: CASSAQGVPYEQYF
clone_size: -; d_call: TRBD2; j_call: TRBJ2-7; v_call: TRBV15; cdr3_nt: TGTGCCACCAGCAGAGGGGTACTGGCTAGCGGGAGTACCCAATCCTACGAGCAGTACTTC; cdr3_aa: CATSRGVLASGSTQSYEQYF
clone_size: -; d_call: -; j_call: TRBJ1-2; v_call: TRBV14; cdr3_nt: TGTGCCAGCAGCCAAGAGGGCGGGGAGCTAATCCGCTATGGCTACACCTTC; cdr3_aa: CASSQEGGELIRYGYTF
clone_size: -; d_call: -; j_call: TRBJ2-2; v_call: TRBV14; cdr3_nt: TGTGCCAGCAGCCCTCGGGGAGCCGGGGAGCTGTTTTTT; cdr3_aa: CASSPRGAGELFF
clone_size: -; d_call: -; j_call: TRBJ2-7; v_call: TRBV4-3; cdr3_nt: TGCGCCAGCAGCCGTGGAGGGGGGCGGGGCGAGCAGTACTTC; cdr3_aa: CASSRGGGRGEQYF
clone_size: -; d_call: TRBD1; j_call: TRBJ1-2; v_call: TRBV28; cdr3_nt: TGTGCCAGCAGCGTTACAGGGGGCGCGGCGTATGGCTACACCTTC; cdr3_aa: CASSVTGGAAYGYTF
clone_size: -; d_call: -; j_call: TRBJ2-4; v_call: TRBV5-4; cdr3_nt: TGTGCCAGCAGCTTGTGGGGACTAGCCAAAAACATTCAGTACTTC; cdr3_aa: CASSLWGLAKNIQYF
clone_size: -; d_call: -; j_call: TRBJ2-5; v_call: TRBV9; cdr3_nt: TGTGCCAGCAGCTCCCCTGGCGGGGCAGTACAAGAGACCCAGTACTTC; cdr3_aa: CASSSPGGAVQETQYF
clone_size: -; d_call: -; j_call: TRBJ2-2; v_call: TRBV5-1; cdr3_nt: TGCGCCAGCAGCTTGGTTTTCGGGAACACCGGGGAGCTGTTTTTT; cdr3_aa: CASSLVFGNTGELFF
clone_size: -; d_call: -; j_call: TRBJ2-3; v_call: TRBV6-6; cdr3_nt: TGTGCCAGTACACGGGGGACTGCACATACGCAGTATTTT; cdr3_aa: CASTRGTAHTQYF
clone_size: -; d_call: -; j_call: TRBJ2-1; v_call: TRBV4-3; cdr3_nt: TGCGCCAGCAGCCAAGAATCATGGGGCACGCAGTTCTTC; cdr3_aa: CASSQESWGTQFF
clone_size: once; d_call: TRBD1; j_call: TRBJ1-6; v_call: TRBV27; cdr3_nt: TGTGCCAGCAGTTATGGCCGGGACAGGGTTTACTCACCCCTCCACTTT; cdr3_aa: CASSYGRDRVYSPLHF
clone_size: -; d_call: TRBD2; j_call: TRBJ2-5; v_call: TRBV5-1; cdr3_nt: TGCGCCAGCAGCTGGTTAGCGGGAGTCACGGAGACCCAGTACTTC; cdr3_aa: CASSWLAGVTETQYF
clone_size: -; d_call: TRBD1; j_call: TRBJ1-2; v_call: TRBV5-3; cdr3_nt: TGTGCCAGAAGCGGGGAGGACAGGGCAAACTATGGCTACACCTTC; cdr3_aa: CARSGEDRANYGYTF
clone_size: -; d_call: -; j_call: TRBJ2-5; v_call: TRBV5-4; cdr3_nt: TGTGCCAGCAGCTGGGGGTCAGAAGAGACCCAGTACTTC; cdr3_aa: CASSWGSEETQYF
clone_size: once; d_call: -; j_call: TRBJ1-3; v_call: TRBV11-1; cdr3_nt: TGTGCCAGCAGAGGAACAGGGATCTCTGGAAACACCATATATTTT; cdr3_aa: CASRGTGISGNTIYF
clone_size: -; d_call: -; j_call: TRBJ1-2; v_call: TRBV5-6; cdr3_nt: TGTGCCAGCAGCCGATTGGGCCAGGGGGGCTACACCTTC; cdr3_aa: CASSRLGQGGYTF
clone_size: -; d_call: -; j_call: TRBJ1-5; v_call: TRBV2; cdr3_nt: TGTGCCAGCAGTGAAGGGGCCGCCAGGGCTGATCAGCCCCAGCATTTT; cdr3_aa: CASSEGAARADQPQHF
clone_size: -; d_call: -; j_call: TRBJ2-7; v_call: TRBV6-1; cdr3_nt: TGTGCCAGCAGTGAAGAGTCCCAGGGGTTTCCCTCCTACGAGCAGTACTTC; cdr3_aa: CASSEESQGFPSYEQYF
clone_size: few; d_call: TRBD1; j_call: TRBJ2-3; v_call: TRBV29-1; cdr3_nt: TGCAGCGTAGAAGGACAGGGATATTCCGATACGCAGTATTTT; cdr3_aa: CSVEGQGYSDTQYF
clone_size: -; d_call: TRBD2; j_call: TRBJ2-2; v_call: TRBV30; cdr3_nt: TGTGCCTGGGGACCCCAAACTAGCGACACCGGGGAGCTGTTTTTT; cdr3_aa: CAWGPQTSDTGELFF
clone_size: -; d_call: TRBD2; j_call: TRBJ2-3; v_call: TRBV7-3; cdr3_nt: TGTGCCAGCAGCTTAGAATCCCCGACCGGGACTAGCGGGGGAGACACAGATACGCAGTATTTT; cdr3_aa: CASSLESPTGTSGGDTDTQYF